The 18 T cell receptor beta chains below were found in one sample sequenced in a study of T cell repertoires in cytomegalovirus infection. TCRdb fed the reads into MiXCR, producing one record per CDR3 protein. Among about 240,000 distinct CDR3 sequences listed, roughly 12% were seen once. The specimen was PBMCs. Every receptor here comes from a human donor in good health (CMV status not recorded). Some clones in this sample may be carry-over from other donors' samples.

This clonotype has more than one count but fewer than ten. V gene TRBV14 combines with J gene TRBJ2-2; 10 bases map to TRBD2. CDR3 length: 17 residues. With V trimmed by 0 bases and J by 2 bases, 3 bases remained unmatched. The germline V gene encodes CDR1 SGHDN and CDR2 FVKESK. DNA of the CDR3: TGTGCCAGCAGCCAAGAGCTAGCGGGAGCCAACACCGGGGAGCTGTTTTTT. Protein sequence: CASSQELAGANTGELFF.

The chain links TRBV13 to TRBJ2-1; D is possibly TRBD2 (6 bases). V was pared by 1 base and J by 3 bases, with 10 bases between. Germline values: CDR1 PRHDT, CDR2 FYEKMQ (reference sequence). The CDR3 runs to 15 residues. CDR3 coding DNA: TGTGCCAGCAGCTTAGCTGGCGGGGACTACAATGAGCAGTTCTTC. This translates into CASSLAGGDYNEQFF.

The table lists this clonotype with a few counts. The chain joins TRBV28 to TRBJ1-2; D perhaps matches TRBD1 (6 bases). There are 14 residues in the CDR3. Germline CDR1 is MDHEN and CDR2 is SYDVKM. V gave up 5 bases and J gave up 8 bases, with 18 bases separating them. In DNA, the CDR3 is TGTGCCAGCAGTCCGGGGGGCGGGAGAGGGGGCTACACCTTC. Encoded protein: CASSPGGGRGGYTF.

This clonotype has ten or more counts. The CDR3 nucleotides read TGTGCCAGCCGACCCCCGGGGAGCCGGAACACCGGGGAGCTGTTTTTT. The encoded protein is CASRPPGSRNTGELFF. The V gene is TRBV7-2, the J gene TRBJ2-2, with a weak D call TRBD2 (5 bases). V shed 8 bases and J shed 1 base, with 17 bases lying between them. The CDR3 is 16 residues long. In germline, CDR1 is SGHTA, CDR2 FQGNSA.

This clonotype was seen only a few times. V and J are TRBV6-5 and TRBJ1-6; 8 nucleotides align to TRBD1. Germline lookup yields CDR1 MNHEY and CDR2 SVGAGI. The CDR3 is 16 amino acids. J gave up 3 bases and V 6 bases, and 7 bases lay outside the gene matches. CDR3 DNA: TGTGCCAGCAGCCATTCAGGGGGCCTCTATAATTCACCCCTCCACTTT. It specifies CASSHSGGLYNSPLHF.

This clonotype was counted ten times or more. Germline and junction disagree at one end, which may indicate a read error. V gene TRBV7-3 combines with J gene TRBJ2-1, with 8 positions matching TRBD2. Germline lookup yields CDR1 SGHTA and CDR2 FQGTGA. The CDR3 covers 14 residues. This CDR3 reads CASSLRPKGTRVIF. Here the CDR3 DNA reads TGTGCCAGCAGCTTAAGGCCAAAGGGGACTAGGGTCATCTTC.

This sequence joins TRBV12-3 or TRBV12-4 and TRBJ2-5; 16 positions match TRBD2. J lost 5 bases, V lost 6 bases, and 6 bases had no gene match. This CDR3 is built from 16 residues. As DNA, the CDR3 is TGTGCCAGCAGCGGGACTAGCGGGGGGGCCGGGGAGACCCAGTACTTC. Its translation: CASSGTSGGAGETQYF.

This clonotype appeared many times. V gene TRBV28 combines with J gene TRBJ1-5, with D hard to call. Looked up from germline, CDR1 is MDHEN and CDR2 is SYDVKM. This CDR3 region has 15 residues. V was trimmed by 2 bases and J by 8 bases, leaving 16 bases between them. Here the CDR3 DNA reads TGTGCCAGCAGTTTACGCTCCGGAAAACCGGAGCCCCAGCATTTT. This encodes CASSLRSGKPEPQHF.

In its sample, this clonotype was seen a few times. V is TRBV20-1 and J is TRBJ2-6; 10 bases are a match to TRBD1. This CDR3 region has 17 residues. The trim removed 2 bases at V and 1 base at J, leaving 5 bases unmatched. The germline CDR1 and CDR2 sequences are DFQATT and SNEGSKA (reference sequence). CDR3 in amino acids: CSARRDRGKSGANVLTF. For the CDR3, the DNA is TGCAGTGCTAGACGGGACAGGGGAAAATCTGGGGCCAACGTCCTGACTTTC.

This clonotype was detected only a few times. In DNA, the CDR3 is TGCAGCCAAAATGCGGGAGCCGGAGAGACCCAGTACTTC. Protein product: CSQNAGAGETQYF. The chain couples TRBV29-1 to TRBJ2-5; 7 bases match TRBD2. The junction had 10 bases not matched to a gene; V was cut back by 8 bases and J by 4 bases. The germline V gene has CDR1 SQVTM and CDR2 ANQGSEA. The CDR3 contains 13 residues.

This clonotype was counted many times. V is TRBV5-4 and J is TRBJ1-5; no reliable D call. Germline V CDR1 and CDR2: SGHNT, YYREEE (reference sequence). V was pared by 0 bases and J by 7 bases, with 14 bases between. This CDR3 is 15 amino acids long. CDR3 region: CASSLGGQESQPQHF. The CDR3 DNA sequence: TGTGCCAGCAGCTTGGGCGGGCAGGAGAGCCAGCCCCAGCATTTT.

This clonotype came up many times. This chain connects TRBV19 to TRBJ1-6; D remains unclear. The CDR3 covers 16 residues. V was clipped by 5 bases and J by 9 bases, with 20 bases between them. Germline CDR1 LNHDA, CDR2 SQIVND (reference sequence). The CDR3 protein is CASSFRREGRSSPLHF. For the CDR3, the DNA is TGTGCCAGTAGTTTCCGACGGGAAGGCAGGAGTTCACCCCTCCACTTT.

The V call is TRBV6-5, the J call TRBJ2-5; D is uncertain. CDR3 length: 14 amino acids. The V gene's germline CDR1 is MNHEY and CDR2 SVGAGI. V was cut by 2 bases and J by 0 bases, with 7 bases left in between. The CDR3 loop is CASSYAAYQETQYF. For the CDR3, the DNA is TGTGCCAGCAGTTACGCCGCGTACCAAGAGACCCAGTACTTC.

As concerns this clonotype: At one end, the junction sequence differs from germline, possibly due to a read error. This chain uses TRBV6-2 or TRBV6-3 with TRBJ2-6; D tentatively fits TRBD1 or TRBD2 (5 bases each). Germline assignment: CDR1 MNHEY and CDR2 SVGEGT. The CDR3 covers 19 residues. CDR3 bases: TGTGCCCGCAGTTATTTTTCTCCATGGGAGCACTCTGGGGCCTACGTCCTGACTTTC. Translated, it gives CARSYFSPWEHSGAYVLTF.

As DNA, the CDR3 is TGTGCCAGCTCACCACCGGTGCTGGGACCCTACGAGCAGTACTTC. Its protein is CASSPPVLGPYEQYF. The rearrangement uses TRBV18 and TRBJ2-7; TRBD1 or TRBD2 may be the D gene (5 bases each). This CDR3 comprises 15 residues. From germline, CDR1 is KGHSH and CDR2 LQKENI. The V and J ends lost 0 bases and 2 bases respectively, with 11 bases between them.

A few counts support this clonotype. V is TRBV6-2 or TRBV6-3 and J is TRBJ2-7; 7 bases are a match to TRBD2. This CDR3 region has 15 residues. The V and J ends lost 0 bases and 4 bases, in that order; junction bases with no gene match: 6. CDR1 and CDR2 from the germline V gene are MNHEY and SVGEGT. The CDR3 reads CASSYSGAGRYEQYF. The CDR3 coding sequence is TGTGCCAGCAGTTACTCGGGAGCGGGAAGGTACGAGCAGTACTTC.

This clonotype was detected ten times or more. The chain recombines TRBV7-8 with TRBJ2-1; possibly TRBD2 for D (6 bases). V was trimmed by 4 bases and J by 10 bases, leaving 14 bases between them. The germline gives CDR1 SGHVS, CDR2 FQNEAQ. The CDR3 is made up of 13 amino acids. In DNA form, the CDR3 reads TGTGCCAGCAGCTACGAATTTAGCGGAGAGCAGTTCTTC. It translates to CASSYEFSGEQFF.

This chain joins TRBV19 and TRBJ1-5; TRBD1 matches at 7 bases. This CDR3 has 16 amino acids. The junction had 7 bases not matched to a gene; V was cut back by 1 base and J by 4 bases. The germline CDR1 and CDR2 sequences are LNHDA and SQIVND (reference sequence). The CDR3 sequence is CASSIGRGQLNQPQHF. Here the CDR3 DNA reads TGTGCCAGTAGTATAGGGAGGGGGCAGCTTAATCAGCCCCAGCATTTT.